Presented here are 26 T cell receptor beta chains from one specimen sequenced in a study of CD8+CD57+ T cells in acquired aplastic anemia. TCR beta VDJ and CDR3 were profiled, and genomic DNA was the template. A single record per CDR3 protein comes from TCRdb applying MiXCR to the reads. The sample contains some 220,000 distinct CDR3 sequences, almost 35% of which appear only once. Sequenced input: sorted CD4+, CD8+, or CD8+CD57+ T cells (not recorded which) from PBMCs. The receptors were gathered from a human donor in good health, serving as a control.

There are many counts of this clonotype. The V gene is TRBV10-3, the J gene TRBJ2-7, with 12 bases aligning to TRBD2. V shed 5 bases and J 0 bases; nucleotides not matched to a gene: 5. Germline CDR1 is ENHRY and CDR2 is SYGVKD. The CDR3 is 16 residues long. CDR3 sequence: CAISSRGLAGSYEQYF. The DNA for the CDR3 is TGTGCCATCAGTTCTCGGGGACTAGCGGGCTCCTACGAGCAGTACTTC.

To note about this clonotype: Just one base apart from a much larger clone, this may be a read error. The chain uses TRBV20-1 and TRBJ2-7; 11 positions match TRBD2. Germline CDR1 is DFQATT and CDR2 is SNEGSKA (reference sequence). CDR3 size: 15 residues. CDR3 amino acids: CSATSSGGFAYEQCF. Written as DNA, the CDR3 is TGCAGTGCGACCTCTAGCGGGGGGTTCGCCTACGAGCAGTGCTTC.

This chain uses TRBV4-2 with TRBJ2-3; 9 bases are shared with TRBD1. Per the germline V gene, CDR1 is LGHNA and CDR2 is YNFKEQ. The CDR3 is 15 amino acids. V gave up 4 bases and J gave up 4 bases; unmatched junction bases: 6. The CDR3 coding sequence is TGTGCCAGCAGCCGCGGGACAGGGCGGGCAGATACGCAGTATTTT. Amino acids: CASSRGTGRADTQYF.

The chain joins TRBV28 to TRBJ1-2; a weak D match, TRBD1 (5 bases). Germline CDR1 and CDR2: MDHEN and SYDVKM. Trimming removed 3 bases at V and 6 bases at J, with 11 bases between. This CDR3 spans 13 amino acids. CDR3: CASSLGGYHGYTF. For the CDR3, the DNA is TGTGCCAGCAGTTTGGGGGGGTACCATGGCTACACCTTC.

This clonotype was observed at least ten times. The rearrangement links TRBV15 to TRBJ2-3; 7 nucleotides match TRBD1. In germline, CDR1 is LNHNV, CDR2 YYDKDF (reference sequence). The V gene end was trimmed by 0 bases and the J gene end by 3 bases; junction bases not matched to a gene: 12. The CDR3 has 18 residues. CDR3: CATSRDAMGPGQTDTQYF. DNA for the CDR3: TGTGCCACCAGCAGAGATGCTATGGGGCCGGGACAGACAGATACGCAGTATTTT.

Comments on this clonotype: At one boundary the junction diverges from the germline segment, which might be a read error. V usage is TRBV10-3 and J usage is TRBJ2-5, with 12 nucleotides matching TRBD1. Germline-derived CDR1 and CDR2 are ENHRY and SYGVKD. The CDR3 has 17 residues. The CDR3 sequence: CASSRPIGTGGWETQYF. Here the CDR3 DNA reads TGTGCCAGCAGTAGACCGATCGGGACAGGGGGCTGGGAGACCCAGTACTTC.

The chain links TRBV6-1 to TRBJ1-5; a weak D match, TRBD1 (5 bases). CDR3 length: 14 residues. Germline-derived CDR1 and CDR2 are MNHNS and SASEGT. V dropped 0 bases and J dropped 5 bases, with 8 bases sitting between them. CDR3 bases: TGTGCCAGCAGTGAAGCTGGGGACTATCAGCCCCAGCATTTT. Protein sequence: CASSEAGDYQPQHF.

In its sample, this clonotype was seen many times. The chain recombines TRBV19 with TRBJ1-1; TRBD1 aligns across 7 bases. CDR1 LNHDA and CDR2 SQIVND come from the germline V gene (reference sequence). The CDR3 spans 17 residues. The V gene end was trimmed by 3 bases and the J gene end by 0 bases; junction bases not matched to a gene: 10. Written as DNA, the CDR3 is TGTGCCAGTAGTATCAGACAAGGACAGGCCATGAACACTGAAGCTTTCTTT. Translation gives CASSIRQGQAMNTEAFF.

This clonotype was recorded many times. The CDR3 sequence is CASSILVQRDAFF. The DNA of the CDR3 is TGTGCCAGTAGTATTTTGGTACAGAGGGACGCTTTCTTT. The rearrangement joins TRBV19 to TRBJ1-1; a possible D gene is TRBD1 (5 bases). Trimming removed 3 bases from V and 11 bases from J, with 16 bases in between. Germline CDR1 LNHDA, CDR2 SQIVND (reference sequence). The CDR3 spans 13 residues.

The chain carries TRBV24-1 and TRBJ1-2, with D uncertain. V shed 7 bases and J shed 3 bases, with 17 bases lying between them. The CDR3 is made up of 15 amino acids. Germline CDR1 and CDR2: KGHDR and SFDVKD. CDR3 sequence (DNA): TGTGCCACCAGCGACATCCGGGGTGGGGACTATGGCTACACCTTC. Translating gives CATSDIRGGDYGYTF.

Points on this clonotype: Possible read error: a much larger clone is one base away. The chain carries TRBV7-8 and TRBJ2-2; 8 bases line up with TRBD1. With 3 bases clipped from V and 6 bases from J, the junction kept 6 bases outside the gene matches. From germline, CDR1 is SGHVS and CDR2 FQNEAQ. The CDR3 is 15 residues long. The CDR3 region is CASSFAGGRAGELFF. Here the CDR3 DNA reads TGTGCCAGCAGCTTTGCAGGGGGCAGGGCCGGGGAGCTGTTTTTT.

The V call is TRBV20-1, the J call TRBJ1-4; D call uncertain. The CDR3 runs 15 residues. CDR1 and CDR2 (germline): DFQATT, SNEGSKA (reference sequence). V lost 6 bases to trimming and J lost 7 bases, with 21 bases between them. The CDR3 reads CSASSVEGGGEKLFF. The CDR3 DNA follows: TGCAGTGCCAGCAGTGTCGAAGGAGGTGGTGAAAAACTGTTTTTT.

This clonotype occurred a few times. V usage is TRBV7-2 and J usage is TRBJ1-4, with a tentative D call TRBD1 (6 bases). Trimming removed 5 bases at V and 8 bases at J, with 9 bases between. The CDR3 has 12 residues. Germline V lookup: CDR1 SGHTA, CDR2 FQGNSA. In DNA, the CDR3 is TGTGCCAGCAGCGCGGACAGAGAAAAACTGTTTTTT. This gives the protein CASSADREKLFF.

This clonotype was counted at least ten times. This chain uses TRBV25-1 with TRBJ1-2, with D tentatively TRBD1 (6 bases). Per the germline V gene, CDR1 is MGHDK and CDR2 is SYGVNS. Trimming shortened V by 0 bases and J by 3 bases, and 14 bases separated the two germline ends. The CDR3 covers 16 residues. The CDR3 DNA reads TGTGCCAGCAGTGAATACGGCAGGGGCTCTTACTATGGCTACACCTTC. Translation: CASSEYGRGSYYGYTF.

This clonotype has ten or more counts. This CDR3 reads CASSILLQETQYF. CDR3 DNA sequence: TGTGCCAGCAGCATCCTCCTACAAGAGACCCAGTACTTC. The rearrangement joins TRBV13 to TRBJ2-5, with no clear D. The CDR3 loop spans 13 amino acids. V was pared by 5 bases and J by 2 bases, with 9 bases between. Looked up from germline, CDR1 is PRHDT and CDR2 is FYEKMQ (reference sequence).

This clonotype occurred many times. The genes are TRBV2 and TRBJ2-1; TRBD2 agrees at 9 bases. The CDR3 length is 15 residues. Trimming at V came to 6 bases and at J to 3 bases, leaving 6 bases not matched to a gene. Germline V gives CDR1 SNHLY, CDR2 FYNNEI. In nucleotides, the CDR3 is TGTGCCAGCAGGGTCGGGACTAGCATCTACAATGAGCAGTTCTTC. As protein: CASRVGTSIYNEQFF. The full variable domain, with the rest looked up from reference TRBV2 and TRBJ2-1, is EPEVTQTPSHQVTQMGQEVILRCVPISNHLYFYWYRQILGQKVEFLVSFYNNEISEKSEIFDDQFSVERPDGSNFTLKIRSTKLEDSAMYFCASRVGTSIYNEQFFGPGTRLTVL.

This clonotype has at least ten counts. This chain joins TRBV6-1 and TRBJ1-2, with unresolved D. This CDR3 spans 13 amino acids. Germline CDR1 MNHNS, CDR2 SASEGT. V lost 8 bases, J lost 2 bases, and 12 bases lay in between. CDR3 in amino acids: CASSGSTNYGYTF. The DNA for the CDR3 is TGTGCCAGCTCGGGGAGTACCAACTATGGCTACACCTTC.

The genes are TRBV10-3 and TRBJ2-2; TRBD2 matches 9 bases. Germline values: CDR1 ENHRY, CDR2 SYGVKD. This CDR3 contains 15 residues. Unmatched junction bases numbered 4, after V lost 7 bases and J lost 1 base. The CDR3 region has the DNA TGTGCCATCACTTTTAGCGGGGGGAACACCGGGGAGCTGTTTTTT. This gives the protein CAITFSGGNTGELFF.

The chain combines TRBV10-3 with TRBJ1-2; the D gene is possibly TRBD1 (5 bases). CDR3 size: 13 residues. V lost 8 bases and J 4 bases, leaving 14 bases between the germline ends. Per the germline V gene, CDR1 is ENHRY and CDR2 is SYGVKD. CDR3 DNA: TGTGCCATCCTCCAGGCCGGGGGCTATGGCTACACCTTC. Translating gives CAILQAGGYGYTF.

This clonotype was observed many times. In DNA, the CDR3 is TGTGCCAGCATCGCCGGGACAGGTGGGACCGGGGAGCTGTTTTTT. Its translation is CASIAGTGGTGELFF. The genes are TRBV7-9 and TRBJ2-2, with TRBD1 matching over 8 bases. The J segment lost 5 bases and the V segment lost 7 bases, leaving 9 bases of the junction unmatched. The V gene's germline CDR1 is SEHNR and CDR2 FQNEAQ (reference sequence). The length of the CDR3 is 15 residues. Filled out from reference TRBV7-9 and TRBJ2-2, the complete variable domain reads DTGVSQNPRHKITKRGQNVTFRCDPISEHNRLYWYRQTLGQGPEFLTYFQNEAQLEKSRLLSDRFSAERPKGSFSTLEIQRTEQGDSAMYLCASIAGTGGTGELFFGEGSRLTVL.

The rearrangement uses TRBV7-6 and TRBJ2-7; the D gene is possibly TRBD1 (5 bases). Germline CDR1 reads SGHVS; CDR2 reads FNYEAQ. There are 14 residues in the CDR3. V was trimmed by 5 bases and J by 2 bases, leaving 13 bases between them. This CDR3 is CASSPPGNTYEQYF. CDR3 DNA sequence: TGTGCCAGCAGCCCCCCAGGGAATACCTACGAGCAGTACTTC.

The CDR3 region is CSVIPTGAAGYTF. The CDR3 region has the DNA TGCAGCGTAATACCGACAGGGGCCGCAGGCTACACCTTC. The chain recombines TRBV29-1 with TRBJ1-2; TRBD1 matches 8 bases. From germline, CDR1 is SQVTM and CDR2 ANQGSEA. The CDR3 extends over 13 amino acids. V gave up 6 bases and J gave up 8 bases; unmatched junction bases: 11.

V is TRBV10-3 and J is TRBJ2-7; possible D gene TRBD2, 6 bases. The CDR3 consists of 12 residues. Trimming removed 10 bases at V and 9 bases at J, with 19 bases between. The germline gives CDR1 ENHRY, CDR2 SYGVKD. The chain's CDR3 is CATAGTSWGQYF. The DNA for the CDR3 is TGTGCCACGGCGGGAACCTCCTGGGGGCAGTACTTC.

This clonotype was seen many times. J is TRBJ2-7 and V is TRBV4-3; 8 nucleotides align to TRBD1. This CDR3 has 15 residues. The ends lost 3 bases at V and 5 bases at J; junction bases unmatched: 9. Per germline, CDR1 LGHNA and CDR2 YSLEER. The CDR3 coding sequence is TGCGCCAGCAGCCAGCACGGACAGGGTTTAGACGAGCAGTACTTC. This codes for CASSQHGQGLDEQYF.

The rearrangement uses TRBV29-1 and TRBJ1-1; D remains unclear. Germline assignment: CDR1 SQVTM and CDR2 ANQGSEA. The CDR3 loop spans 13 amino acids. Trimming removed 1 base at V and 5 bases at J, with 11 bases between. The CDR3 region is CSVEGLSVTEAFF. CDR3 sequence (DNA): TGCAGCGTTGAAGGCTTATCGGTGACTGAAGCTTTCTTT.

As regards this clonotype: A clone one base away is much larger, so this may be a read error. The chain uses TRBV12-5 and TRBJ1-1; no clear D. The germline gives CDR1 LGHNT, CDR2 FRNRAP. This CDR3 region has 13 residues. The CDR3 sequence is CASARHLNTEASF. The CDR3 DNA sequence: TGTGCTAGTGCCCGTCACCTGAACACTGAAGCTTCCTTT.